What follows describes a single T cell receptor beta chain. As processed by the authors: Estimation of nucleated cell counts relied on the amplification of reference gene primers. The repertoire was sequenced with immunoSEQ multiplex PCR; TCRdb's copy has only in-frame clones and lacks some. V, J and clone size were drawn from that table, and D and trimming were deduced from the DNA. The sample has around 100,000 clones; approximately 84% are singletons. Germline CDR1 MNHEY, CDR2 SVGAGI. Trimming took 8 bases from V and 4 from J; bases not matched to a gene: 6. This CDR3 comprises 13 residues. The data derive from a study of blood T cell repertoires in COVID-19. In the study overall: The analysed material was cDNA or gDNA that came from T cells, B-cell-depleted T cells, or PBMCs.

The V gene is TRBV6-5, the J gene TRBJ2-3; 7 bases are shared with TRBD2. Material for sequencing was peripheral blood. The sequence derives from a human donor in a cohort sampled during active COVID-19. CDR3 nucleotides: TGTGCCAGCGGACTAGATGGACCAGATACGCAGTATTTT. Protein sequence: CASGLDGPDTQYF.